A single sample is the source of the 18 T cell receptor beta chains below, sequenced in a study of T cell repertoires in cytomegalovirus infection. MiXCR, run by TCRdb on the reads, gives a single entry per CDR3 protein. Of roughly 990,000 distinct CDR3 sequences in the sample, approximately 32% were seen once. These receptors have no identified antigens. The sequencing here drew on cultured CD8+ T cells from PBMCs, taken from culture after CMV antigen stimulation. These receptors all come from a human donor in good health (CMV status not recorded). Some clones in this sample may be carry-over from other donors' samples.

CDR3 bases: TGTGCCAGCAGCGGGGGGGAAGATTCCGGGGAGCTGTTTTTT. Translating it yields CASSGGEDSGELFF. The rearrangement links TRBV6-8 to TRBJ2-2; 8 bases line up with TRBD2. The germline gives CDR1 MNHGY, CDR2 SAAAGT. The CDR3 runs to 14 residues. Trimming took 6 bases from V and 6 from J; bases not matched to a gene: 6.

The chain carries TRBV27 and TRBJ1-6, with no clear D. Germline V gene lookup returns CDR1 MNHEY and CDR2 SMNVEV (reference sequence). CDR3 length equals 17 residues. The V end was cut by 5 bases, the J end by 9 bases, with 23 bases between. The CDR3 sequence is CASSPSYPRGLSSPLHF. In DNA, the CDR3 is TGTGCCAGCAGTCCCTCATACCCCCGAGGGCTAAGTTCACCCCTCCACTTT.

A remark on this clonotype: One end of the junction fails to match germline, which may point to a read error. The chain employs TRBV7-6 and TRBJ1-3; D unresolved. This CDR3 contains 17 residues. Germline V gene data show CDR1 as SGHVS and CDR2 as FNYEAQ. The CDR3 DNA reads as TGTGCTAGCAGTCCCTTCTCTCCTGGAAGCTCTGGAAACACCATATATTTT. This codes for CASSPFSPGSSGNTIYF.

This chain joins TRBV4-1 and TRBJ1-4, with 11 bases identical to TRBD1. The junction had 8 bases not matched to a gene; V was cut back by 1 base and J by 7 bases. This CDR3 region has 17 residues. Germline values: CDR1 MGHRA, CDR2 YSYEKL. The chain's CDR3 is CASSQGRTGGASEKLFF. CDR3 nucleotide sequence: TGCGCCAGCAGCCAAGGACGGACAGGGGGCGCGTCTGAAAAACTGTTTTTT.

This clonotype has just a few counts. V gene TRBV6-5 combines with J gene TRBJ1-2; the match to TRBD1 covers 9 bases. The CDR3 is 14 residues long. The V gene's germline CDR1 is MNHEY and CDR2 SVGAGI. V was pared by 11 bases and J by 3 bases, with 10 bases of the junction left unmatched. The CDR3: CAAQGAGSYYGYTF. The CDR3 DNA sequence: TGTGCCGCACAGGGGGCGGGTAGTTACTATGGCTACACCTTC.

The chain carries TRBV6-1 and TRBJ2-5, with unresolved D. V lost 8 bases, J lost 7 bases, and 14 bases lay in between. CDR1 is MNHNS, CDR2 SASEGT, per germline. The CDR3 runs to 12 residues. CDR3 coding DNA: TGTGCCAGCCTCACTATGGTCGGGACCCAGTACTTC. Its translation is CASLTMVGTQYF.

The chain recombines TRBV28 with TRBJ1-2; weak D call: TRBD1 (5 bases). This CDR3 has 16 amino acids. V was shortened by 3 bases and J by 8 bases, with 22 bases between the two germline ends. Germline loops: CDR1 MDHEN, CDR2 SYDVKM. CDR3 residues: CASSFVRGGNLNGYTF. In DNA, the CDR3 is TGTGCCAGCAGTTTCGTCCGGGGGGGGAACCTTAACGGCTACACCTTC.

The DNA of the CDR3 is TGTGCCAGCAGCTTAATGGATCAGGGGGCGGCAGATACGCAGTATTTT. It translates to CASSLMDQGAADTQYF. V is TRBV7-2 and J is TRBJ2-3; TRBD1 agrees at 8 bases. Germline CDR1 and CDR2: SGHTA and FQGNSA. The CDR3 extends over 16 amino acids. The V gene end was trimmed by 2 bases and the J gene end by 4 bases; junction bases not matched to a gene: 8. Combining the CDR3 with reference TRBV7-2 and TRBJ2-3 gives the whole variable domain GAGVSQSPSNKVTEKGKDVELRCDPISGHTALYWYRQSLGQGLEFLIYFQGNSAPDKSGLPSDRFSAERTGGSVSTLTIQRTQQEDSAVYLCASSLMDQGAADTQYFGPGTRLTVL.

V is TRBV19 and J is TRBJ2-2; perhaps TRBD1 as D (5 bases). The CDR3 loop spans 14 amino acids. Germline V CDR1 and CDR2: LNHDA, SQIVND (reference sequence). V lost 9 bases and J 0 bases, leaving 11 bases between the germline ends. CDR3 in DNA: TGTGCCAGGAGAGACAGTCCGAACACCGGGGAGCTGTTTTTT. Its translation: CARRDSPNTGELFF.

The rearrangement uses TRBV6-6 and TRBJ2-2; TRBD1 might be the D (5 bases). The CDR3 covers 17 residues. Trimming removed 2 bases at V and 1 base at J, with 14 bases between. Germline V gene sequence: CDR1 MNHNY, CDR2 SVGAGI (reference sequence). The CDR3 spells CASSYPTTGLNTGELFF. The DNA of the CDR3 is TGTGCCAGCAGTTACCCCACAACAGGTTTGAACACCGGGGAGCTGTTTTTT.

Note on this clonotype: A much more abundant neighbour one base away suggests this may be a read error. The chain employs TRBV7-8 and TRBJ1-1; tentatively, D is TRBD1 (5 bases). The CDR3 runs 14 residues. Trimming took 7 bases from V and 2 from J, leaving 14 bases between them. The germline V gene has CDR1 SGHVS and CDR2 FQNEAQ. In DNA, the CDR3 is TGTGCCAGCAACCCCCCGGGACCCAACACTGAAGCTTTCTTT. Translation gives CASNPPGPNTEAFF.

At least ten counts were recorded for this clonotype. V and J are TRBV6-2 or TRBV6-3 and TRBJ1-1; D remains unclear. The CDR3 extends over 15 amino acids. V lost 7 bases and J lost 8, with 23 bases in between. CDR1 MNHEY and CDR2 SVGEGT come from the germline V gene. The chain's CDR3 is CASIQAGQKGTEAFF. The CDR3 nucleotides read TGTGCCAGCATCCAGGCTGGCCAGAAAGGCACCGAAGCTTTCTTT.

The V call is TRBV6-1, the J call TRBJ1-5, with D unclear. V shed 3 bases and J shed 5 bases, with 14 bases lying between them. The germline V gene encodes CDR1 MNHNS and CDR2 SASEGT. This CDR3 spans 15 amino acids. For the CDR3, the DNA is TGTGCCAGCAGTGAGGCTTTTAGACGGGATCAGCCCCAGCATTTT. Amino acid sequence: CASSEAFRRDQPQHF.

This clonotype was seen a few times. This chain links TRBV11-2 with TRBJ2-1, with D unclear. CDR1 is SGHAT, CDR2 FQNNGV, per germline. The V gene lost 0 bases and the J gene lost 2 bases, with 5 bases spanning the gap. The CDR3 runs 14 residues. The CDR3 nucleotides are TGTGCCAGCAGCTTAGAATACGCCTACAATGAGCAGTTCTTC. This sequence encodes CASSLEYAYNEQFF.

This clonotype was observed once. The chain uses TRBV6-5 and TRBJ2-3, with TRBD2 matching over 13 bases. Germline lookup yields CDR1 MNHEY and CDR2 SVGAGI. CDR3 size: 16 residues. V lost 5 bases and J lost 4; bases outside the gene matches: 6. The DNA of the CDR3 is TGTGCCAGCAGTGGCAGACTAGCGGGGGGACCAGATACGCAGTATTTT. Amino acids: CASSGRLAGGPDTQYF.

This clonotype has only a few counts. The chain couples TRBV14 to TRBJ1-4; D not resolved. The CDR3 loop spans 17 amino acids. The germline CDR1 and CDR2 sequences are SGHDN and FVKESK. Trimming pared 1 base from V and 2 bases from J, leaving 14 bases between. DNA for the CDR3: TGTGCCAGCAGCCAAGGTTTCACCCTCGGGACTAATGAAAAACTGTTTTTT. Encoded protein: CASSQGFTLGTNEKLFF.

This clonotype has a count of ten or more. The rearrangement uses TRBV7-8 and TRBJ2-5; the D gene could be TRBD1 or TRBD2 (5 bases each). The ends were cut back, 7 bases at V and 5 bases at J, with 20 bases in the middle. Per the germline V gene, CDR1 is SGHVS and CDR2 is FQNEAQ. This CDR3 has 15 residues. The CDR3 here is CASMSLGRQGETQYF. The CDR3 nucleotides read TGTGCCAGCATGTCCCTGGGACGCCAAGGGGAGACCCAGTACTTC.

The genes are TRBV27 and TRBJ2-2, with TRBD2 identical over 8 bases. The CDR3 runs to 13 residues. V was clipped by 5 bases and J by 7 bases; unmatched bases: 3. From germline, CDR1 is MNHEY and CDR2 SMNVEV (reference sequence). The CDR3 DNA is TGTGCCAGCAGTACTAGCGGCGTCGGGGAGCTGTTTTTT. Residues: CASSTSGVGELFF.